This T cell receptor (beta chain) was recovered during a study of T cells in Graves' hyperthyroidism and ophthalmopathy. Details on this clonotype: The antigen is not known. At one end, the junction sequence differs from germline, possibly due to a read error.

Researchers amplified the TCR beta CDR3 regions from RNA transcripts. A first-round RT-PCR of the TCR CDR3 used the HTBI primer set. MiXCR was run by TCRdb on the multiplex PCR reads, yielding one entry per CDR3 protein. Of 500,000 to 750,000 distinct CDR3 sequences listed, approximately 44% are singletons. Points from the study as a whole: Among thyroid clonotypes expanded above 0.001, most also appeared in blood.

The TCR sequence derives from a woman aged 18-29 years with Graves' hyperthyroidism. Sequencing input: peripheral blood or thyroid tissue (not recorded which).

The CDR3 DNA reads as TGTGCCTGGAGTGACAGGGCTGAAGCTTTGTTT. Translating it yields CAWSDRAEALF. The chain has TRBV30 and TRBJ1-1, with TRBD1 as a possible D gene (6 bases). Germline-derived CDR1 and CDR2 are GTSNPN and SVGIG (reference sequence). The CDR3 consists of 11 residues.